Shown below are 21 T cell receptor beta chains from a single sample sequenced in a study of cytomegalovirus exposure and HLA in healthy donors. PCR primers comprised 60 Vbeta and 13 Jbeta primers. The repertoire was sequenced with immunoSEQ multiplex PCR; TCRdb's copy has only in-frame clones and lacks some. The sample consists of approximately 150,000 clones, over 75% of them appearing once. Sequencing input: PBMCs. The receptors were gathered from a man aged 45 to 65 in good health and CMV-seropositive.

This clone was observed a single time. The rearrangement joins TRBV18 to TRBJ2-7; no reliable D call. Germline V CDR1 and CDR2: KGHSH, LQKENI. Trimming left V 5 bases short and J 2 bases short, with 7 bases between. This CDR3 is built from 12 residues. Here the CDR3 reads CASSSRTYEQYF. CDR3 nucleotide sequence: TGTGCCAGCTCATCCAGAACCTACGAGCAGTACTTC. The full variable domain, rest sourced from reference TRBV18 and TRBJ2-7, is NAGVMQNPRHLVRRRGQEARLRCSPMKGHSHVYWYRQLPEEGLKFMVYLQKENIIDESGMPKERFSAEFPKEGPSILRIQQVVRGDSAAYFCASSSRTYEQYFGPGTRLTVT.

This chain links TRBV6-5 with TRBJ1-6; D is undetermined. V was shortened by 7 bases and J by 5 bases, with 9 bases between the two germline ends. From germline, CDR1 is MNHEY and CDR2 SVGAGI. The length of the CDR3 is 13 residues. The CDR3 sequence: CASTRDNNSPLHF. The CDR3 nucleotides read TGTGCCAGCACCCGGGATAATAATTCACCCCTCCACTTT.

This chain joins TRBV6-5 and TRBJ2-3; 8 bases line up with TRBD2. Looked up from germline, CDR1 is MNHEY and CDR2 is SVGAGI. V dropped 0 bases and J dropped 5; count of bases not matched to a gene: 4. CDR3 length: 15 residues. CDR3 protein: CASSYSAGVQDTQYF. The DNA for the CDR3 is TGTGCCAGCAGTTACTCAGCGGGAGTCCAAGATACGCAGTATTTT.

CDR3 region: CASTLGRLLHTGELFF. The CDR3 nucleotides are TGTGCCAGCACCCTGGGGAGGCTCTTACACACCGGGGAGCTGTTTTTT. The chain links TRBV7-9 to TRBJ2-2, with D tentatively TRBD2 (6 bases). The CDR3 covers 16 residues. CDR1 is SEHNR, CDR2 FQNEAQ, per germline (reference sequence). Trimming pared 7 bases from V and 3 bases from J, leaving 18 bases between.

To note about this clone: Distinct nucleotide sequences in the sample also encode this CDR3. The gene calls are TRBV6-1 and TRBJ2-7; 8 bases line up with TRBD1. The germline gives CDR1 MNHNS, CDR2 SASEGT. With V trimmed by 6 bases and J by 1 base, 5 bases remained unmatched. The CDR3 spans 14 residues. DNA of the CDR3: TGTGCCAGCAGAGGAACAGGGGGATCCTACGAGCAGTACTTC. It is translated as CASRGTGGSYEQYF.

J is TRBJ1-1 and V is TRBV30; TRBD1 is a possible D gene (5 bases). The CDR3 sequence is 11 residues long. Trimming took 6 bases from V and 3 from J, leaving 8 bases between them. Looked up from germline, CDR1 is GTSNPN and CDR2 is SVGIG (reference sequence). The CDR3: CACGGDTEAFF. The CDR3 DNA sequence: TGTGCCTGCGGGGGGGACACTGAAGCTTTCTTT. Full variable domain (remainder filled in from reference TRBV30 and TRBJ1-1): SQTIHQWPATLVQPVGSPLSLECTVEGTSNPNLYWYRQAAGRGLQLLFYSVGIGQISSEVPQNLSASRPQDRQFILSSKKLLLSDSGFYLCACGGDTEAFFGQGTRLTVV.

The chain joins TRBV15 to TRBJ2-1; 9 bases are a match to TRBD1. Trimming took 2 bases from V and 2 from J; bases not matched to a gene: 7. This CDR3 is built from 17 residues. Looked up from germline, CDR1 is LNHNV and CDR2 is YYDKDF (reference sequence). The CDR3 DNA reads TGTGCCACCAGCAGACAACATTACAGGGGGCCCTACAATGAGCAGTTCTTC. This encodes CATSRQHYRGPYNEQFF.

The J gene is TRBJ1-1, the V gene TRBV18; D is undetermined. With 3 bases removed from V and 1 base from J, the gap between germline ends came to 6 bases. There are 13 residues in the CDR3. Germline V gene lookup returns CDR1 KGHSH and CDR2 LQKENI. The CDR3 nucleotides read TGTGCCAGCTCACCGGCTTCGAACACTGAAGCTTTCTTT. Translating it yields CASSPASNTEAFF.

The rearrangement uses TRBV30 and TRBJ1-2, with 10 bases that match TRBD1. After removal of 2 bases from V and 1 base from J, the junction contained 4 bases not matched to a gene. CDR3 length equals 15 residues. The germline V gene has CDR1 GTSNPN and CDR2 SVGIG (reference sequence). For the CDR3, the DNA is TGTGCCTGGAGTCTCCGGGACAGGGGTAACTATGGCTACACCTTC. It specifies CAWSLRDRGNYGYTF.

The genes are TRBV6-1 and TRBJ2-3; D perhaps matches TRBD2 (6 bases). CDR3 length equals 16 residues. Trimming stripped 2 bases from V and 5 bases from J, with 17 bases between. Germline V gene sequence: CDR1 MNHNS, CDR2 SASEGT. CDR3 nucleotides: TGTGCCAGCAGTGAATTGGTAGCGGTGGGGAAAGATACGCAGTATTTT. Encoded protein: CASSELVAVGKDTQYF.

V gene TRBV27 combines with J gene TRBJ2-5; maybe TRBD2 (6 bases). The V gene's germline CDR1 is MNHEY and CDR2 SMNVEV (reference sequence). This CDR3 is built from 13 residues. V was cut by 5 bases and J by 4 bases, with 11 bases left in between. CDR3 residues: CASSPPGGETQYF. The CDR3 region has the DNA TGTGCCAGCAGTCCGCCCGGGGGAGAGACCCAGTACTTC.

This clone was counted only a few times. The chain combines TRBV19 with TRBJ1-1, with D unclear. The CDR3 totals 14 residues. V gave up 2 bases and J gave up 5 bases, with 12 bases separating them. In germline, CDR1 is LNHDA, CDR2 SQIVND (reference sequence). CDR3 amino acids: CASSIRSKRTEAFF. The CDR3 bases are TGTGCCAGTAGTATACGGAGTAAAAGAACTGAAGCTTTCTTT.

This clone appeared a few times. This CDR3 is CASSLAGGQVDNEQFF. In DNA, the CDR3 is TGTGCCAGCAGCTTGGCCGGGGGGCAGGTTGACAATGAGCAGTTCTTC. V is TRBV5-6 and J is TRBJ2-1, with a possible D match to TRBD2 (7 bases). The CDR3 length is 16 residues. V gave up 0 bases and J gave up 5 bases, with 15 bases separating them. Germline V CDR1 and CDR2: SGHDT, YYEEEE.

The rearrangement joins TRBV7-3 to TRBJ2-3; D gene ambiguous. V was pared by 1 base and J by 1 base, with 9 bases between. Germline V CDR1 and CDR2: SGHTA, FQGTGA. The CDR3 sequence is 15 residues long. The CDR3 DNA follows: TGTGCCAGCAGCTTAAGCGGTACACGCACAGATACGCAGTATTTT. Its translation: CASSLSGTRTDTQYF. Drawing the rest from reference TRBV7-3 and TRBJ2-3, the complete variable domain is GAGVSQTPSNKVTEKGKYVELRCDPISGHTALYWYRQSLGQGPEFLIYFQGTGAADDSGLPNDRFFAVRPEGSVSTLKIQRTERGDSAVYLCASSLSGTRTDTQYFGPGTRLTVL.

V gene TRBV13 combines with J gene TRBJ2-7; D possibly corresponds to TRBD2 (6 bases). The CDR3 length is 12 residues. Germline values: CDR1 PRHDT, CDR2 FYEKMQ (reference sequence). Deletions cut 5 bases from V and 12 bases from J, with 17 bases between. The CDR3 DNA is TGTGCCAGCAGCCCTCGGGGGTACGGGCCGTACTTC. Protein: CASSPRGYGPYF.

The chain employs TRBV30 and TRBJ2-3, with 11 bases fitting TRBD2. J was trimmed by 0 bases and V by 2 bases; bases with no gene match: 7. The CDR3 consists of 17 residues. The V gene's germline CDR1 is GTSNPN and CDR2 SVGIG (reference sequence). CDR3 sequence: CAWSIHRLAGSTDTQYF. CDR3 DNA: TGTGCCTGGAGTATTCATAGACTAGCGGGGAGCACAGATACGCAGTATTTT.

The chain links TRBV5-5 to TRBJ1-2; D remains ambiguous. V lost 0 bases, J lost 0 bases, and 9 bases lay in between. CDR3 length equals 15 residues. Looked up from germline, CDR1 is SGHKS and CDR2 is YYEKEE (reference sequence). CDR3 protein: CASSLERLANYGYTF. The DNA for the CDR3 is TGTGCCAGCAGCTTGGAACGGCTAGCTAACTATGGCTACACCTTC.

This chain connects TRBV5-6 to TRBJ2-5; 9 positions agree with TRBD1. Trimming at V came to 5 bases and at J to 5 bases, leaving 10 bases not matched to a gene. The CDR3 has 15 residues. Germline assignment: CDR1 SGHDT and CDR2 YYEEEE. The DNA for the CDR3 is TGTGCCAGCAGTTCTACAGGGGGCCGGGGGGAGACCCAGTACTTC. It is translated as CASSSTGGRGETQYF.

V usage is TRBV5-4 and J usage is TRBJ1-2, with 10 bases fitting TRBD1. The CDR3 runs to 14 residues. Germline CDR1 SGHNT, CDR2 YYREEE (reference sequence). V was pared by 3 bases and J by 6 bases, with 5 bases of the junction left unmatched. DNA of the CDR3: TGTGCCAGCAGCTCACCGGGACAGGGGCATGGCTACACCTTC. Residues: CASSSPGQGHGYTF.

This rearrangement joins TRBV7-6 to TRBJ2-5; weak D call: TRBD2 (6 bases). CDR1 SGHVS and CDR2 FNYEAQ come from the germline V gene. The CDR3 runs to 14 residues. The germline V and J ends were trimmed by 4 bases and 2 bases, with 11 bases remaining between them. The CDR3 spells CASSWDGRQETQYF. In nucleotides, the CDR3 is TGTGCCAGCAGCTGGGACGGGAGACAAGAGACCCAGTACTTC. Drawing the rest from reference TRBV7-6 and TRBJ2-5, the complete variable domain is GAGVSQSPRYKVTKRGQDVALRCDPISGHVSLYWYRQALGQGPEFLTYFNYEAQQDKSGLPNDRFSAERPEGSISTLTIQRTEQRDSAMYRCASSWDGRQETQYFGPGTRLLVL.

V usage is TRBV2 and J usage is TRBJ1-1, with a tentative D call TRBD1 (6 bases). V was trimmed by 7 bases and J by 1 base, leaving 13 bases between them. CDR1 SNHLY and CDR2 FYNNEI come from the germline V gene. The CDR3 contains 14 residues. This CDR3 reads CASTKETGNTEAFF. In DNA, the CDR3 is TGTGCCAGCACTAAAGAGACAGGGAACACTGAAGCTTTCTTT.